The 9 T cell receptor beta chains below were found in one sample sequenced in a study of beta chain features in type 1 diabetes. Whole-study findings and limits: All four CD4+ subsets of Type 1 diabetes patients contained TCRB CDR3s that were moderately but significantly shorter.

For these TCRs, the target antigens are not known. The authors reverse transcribed all of the isolated RNA, so sequencing captured expressed TCRB transcripts. Data came from immunoSEQ multiplex PCR; TCRdb stores just in-frame clones and leaves some out. Of hundreds of thousands of clones listed, 11% to 15% were seen once; the top ten hold 0.035% to 0.04%. The sequenced material came from naive CD4+ T cells from blood. These receptor sequences come from a young man with type 1 diabetes.

The gene calls are TRBV6-1 and TRBJ2-6; TRBD1 agrees at 7 bases. Germline loops: CDR1 MNHNS, CDR2 SASEGT. This CDR3 has 19 amino acids. J lost 0 bases, V lost 4 bases, and 12 bases had no gene match. Here the CDR3 reads CASSGSRQGPSSGANVLTF. As DNA, the CDR3 is TGTGCCAGCAGTGGCTCAAGACAGGGCCCCAGCTCTGGGGCCAACGTCCTGACTTTC.

This clone has just a few counts. The chain carries TRBV4-3 and TRBJ2-1; 10 bases align to TRBD1. The CDR3 contains 13 residues. Per the germline V gene, CDR1 is LGHNA and CDR2 is YSLEER. J lost 12 bases, V lost 1 base, and 3 bases had no gene match. CDR3 in DNA: TGCGCCAGCAGCCAAGGACAGGGGGCCTGGCAGTTCTTC. Translation: CASSQGQGAWQFF.

J is TRBJ1-5 and V is TRBV7-2; D unresolved. The V gene lost 2 bases and the J gene lost 5 bases, with 16 bases spanning the gap. In germline, CDR1 is SGHTA, CDR2 FQGNSA. The CDR3 consists of 16 residues. DNA for the CDR3: TGTGCCAGCAGCTTACAAACCGGGCGGGCGGATCAGCCCCAGCATTTT. The encoded protein is CASSLQTGRADQPQHF.

This chain joins TRBV5-1 and TRBJ2-1; 9 bases agree with TRBD1. The CDR3 contains 14 residues. The J segment lost 7 bases and the V segment lost 5 bases, leaving 7 bases of the junction unmatched. From germline, CDR1 is SGHRS and CDR2 YFSETQ. CDR3 amino acids: CASRRVTGGNEQFF. The CDR3, as DNA: TGCGCCAGCAGGAGGGTGACAGGGGGGAATGAGCAGTTCTTC.

This clone occurred a few times. The V gene is TRBV30, the J gene TRBJ1-1; no firm D call. CDR3 length: 12 amino acids. In germline, CDR1 is GTSNPN, CDR2 SVGIG (reference sequence). The V gene lost 5 bases and the J gene lost 7 bases, with 14 bases spanning the gap. In DNA form, the CDR3 reads TGTGCCTGGGGGATTAGTGACTTTGAAGCTTTCTTT. Amino acids: CAWGISDFEAFF.

This clone was detected a few times. The J gene is TRBJ2-7, the V gene TRBV4-2, with 7 bases lining up with TRBD2. There are 14 residues in the CDR3. From germline, CDR1 is LGHNA and CDR2 YNFKEQ. V lost 5 bases and J lost 1; bases outside the gene matches: 5. Written as DNA, the CDR3 is TGTGCCAGCAGCGTTGGGAGGGAGTCCTACGAGCAGTACTTC. Translated, it gives CASSVGRESYEQYF.

The chain carries TRBV7-9 and TRBJ2-5; the D is unclear. The CDR3 is 12 amino acids. Trimming stripped 2 bases from V and 5 bases from J, with 6 bases between. CDR1 SEHNR and CDR2 FQNEAQ come from the germline V gene (reference sequence). CDR3 sequence: CASSLQVETQYF. Written as DNA, the CDR3 is TGTGCCAGCAGCTTACAGGTTGAGACCCAGTACTTC.

This clone has just a few counts. The gene calls are TRBV2 and TRBJ2-3; TRBD1 is a possible D gene (6 bases). Trimming left V 6 bases short and J 5 bases short, with 15 bases between. The CDR3 totals 14 residues. The germline CDR1 and CDR2 sequences are SNHLY and FYNNEI. CDR3 protein: CASRVLGAEDTQYF. The CDR3 DNA sequence: TGTGCCAGCAGGGTACTGGGGGCTGAAGATACGCAGTATTTT. Variable domain in full (rest from reference TRBV2 and TRBJ2-3): EPEVTQTPSHQVTQMGQEVILRCVPISNHLYFYWYRQILGQKVEFLVSFYNNEISEKSEIFDDQFSVERPDGSNFTLKIRSTKLEDSAMYFCASRVLGAEDTQYFGPGTRLTVL.

The CDR3 bases are TGTGCCAGCTCACTGAACACCGGGACACCGTACTTC. It encodes CASSLNTGTPYF. The chain recombines TRBV18 with TRBJ2-4; a weak D match, TRBD1 (6 bases). Germline CDR1 is KGHSH and CDR2 is LQKENI. V shed 4 bases and J shed 15 bases, with 16 bases lying between them. The CDR3 consists of 12 residues.